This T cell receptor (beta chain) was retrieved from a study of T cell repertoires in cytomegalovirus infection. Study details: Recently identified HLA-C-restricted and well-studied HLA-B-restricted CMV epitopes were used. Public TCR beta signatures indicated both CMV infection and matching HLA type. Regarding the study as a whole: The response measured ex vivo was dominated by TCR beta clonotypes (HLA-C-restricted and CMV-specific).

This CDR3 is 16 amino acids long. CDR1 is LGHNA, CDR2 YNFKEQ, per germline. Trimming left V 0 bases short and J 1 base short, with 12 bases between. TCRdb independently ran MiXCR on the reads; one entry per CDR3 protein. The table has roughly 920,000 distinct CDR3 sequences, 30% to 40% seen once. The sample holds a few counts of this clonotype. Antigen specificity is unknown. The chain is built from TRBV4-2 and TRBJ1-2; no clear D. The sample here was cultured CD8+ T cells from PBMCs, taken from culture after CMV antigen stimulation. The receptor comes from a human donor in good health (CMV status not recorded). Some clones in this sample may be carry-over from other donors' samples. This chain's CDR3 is CASSQDLELDNYGYTF. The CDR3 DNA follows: TGTGCCAGCAGCCAAGATCTTGAACTGGATAACTATGGCTACACCTTC.